The clone carrying this T cell receptor beta chain has a single count. Its specificity is not known. The data stem from a study of STAT5B mutations in CD4+ large granular lymphocyte leukemia. Study conclusions and caveats: Without putative leukemic clones, patient CD4-sorted repertoires remained more clonal than healthy CD4+ repertoires.

Clones were sequenced by immunoSEQ multiplex PCR, and TCRdb holds only the in-frame ones, with some missing. The data contain about 35,000 clones, around three quarters of them singletons. V gave up 5 bases and J gave up 4 bases; unmatched junction bases: 1. This CDR3 spans 14 amino acids. Germline V CDR1 and CDR2: SGDLS, YYNGEE. The sequence derives from a human donor in good health. The rearrangement uses TRBV9 and TRBJ2-2; TRBD1 matches 11 bases. Sequencing used CD4+ T cells from blood buffy coats. CDR3: CASSGTGGTGELFF. The CDR3 DNA follows: TGTGCCAGCAGTGGGACAGGGGGCACCGGGGAGCTGTTTTTT. The full variable domain, with the rest looked up from reference TRBV9 and TRBJ2-2, is DSGVTQTPKHLITATGQRVTLRCSPRSGDLSVYWYQQSLDQGLQFLIQYYNGEERAKGNILERFSAQQFPDLHSELNLSSLELGDSALYFCASSGTGGTGELFFGEGSRLTVL.